The present T cell receptor beta chain was sequenced within a study of technical replicates of blood from a handful of donors. This CDR3 is 17 amino acids long. Trimming shortened V by 5 bases and J by 0 bases, and 19 bases separated the two germline ends. Germline-derived CDR1 and CDR2 are SGHTA and FQGNSA. Libraries were prepared by immunoSEQ multiplex PCR; TCRdb keeps only in-frame clonotypes and omits some of them. Of more than 75,000 clones listed, approximately 94% were seen once; the top ten hold 0.24%. Sequencing used T cells isolated from PBMCs. The TCR sequence derives from a human donor in good health. The chain couples TRBV7-2 to TRBJ1-1; D is ambiguous. The CDR3 spells CASSPTSGFYMNTEAFF. The CDR3 DNA is TGTGCCAGCAGCCCCACTTCGGGGTTTTACATGAACACTGAAGCTTTCTTT. Supplemented by reference TRBV7-2 and TRBJ1-1, the full variable domain reads GAGVSQSPSNKVTEKGKDVELRCDPISGHTALYWYRQSLGQGLEFLIYFQGNSAPDKSGLPSDRFSAERTGGSVSTLTIQRTQQEDSAVYLCASSPTSGFYMNTEAFFGQGTRLTVV.